The clone carrying this T cell receptor (beta chain) was seen once. The antigen is not known. The data stem from a study of cytotoxic CD8 clonotypes in ibrutinib-treated CLL. CDR1 MNHEY and CDR2 SMNVEV come from the germline V gene (reference sequence). V was shortened by 9 bases and J by 5 bases, with 11 bases between the two germline ends. The CDR3 runs to 12 residues. Whole-study findings and limits: The clonality rise at ibrutinib response reflected private clonotype expansion.

The repertoire was sequenced with immunoSEQ multiplex PCR; TCRdb's copy has only in-frame clones and lacks some. The sample has around 200,000 clones, roughly 65% seen once. This chain uses TRBV27 with TRBJ2-1, with D hard to call. The material sequenced was PBMCs, taken after 12 months of ibrutinib treatment. This sequence was found in a human donor with chronic lymphocytic leukemia. The CDR3 reads CARASRDNEQFF. The CDR3 DNA is TGTGCCAGAGCCTCTAGGGACAATGAGCAGTTCTTC.